A single sample gave rise to the 31 T cell receptor beta chains below, sequenced in a study of CD8+CD57+ T cells in acquired aplastic anemia. The use of genomic DNA as template underpinned the TCR beta VDJ and CDR3 profiling. TCRdb fed the reads into MiXCR, producing one record per CDR3 protein. Of 150,000 to 200,000 distinct CDR3 sequences listed, around three fifths are singletons. The sequenced sample was sorted CD4+, CD8+, or CD8+CD57+ T cells (not recorded which) from PBMCs. The receptors were sampled from a human donor with severe aplastic anemia or a healthy control (not recorded which).

By share, this clonotype counts as medium-sized. The chain employs TRBV13 and TRBJ2-2; D gene uncertain. The CDR3 totals 13 residues. Germline loops: CDR1 PRHDT, CDR2 FYEKMQ (reference sequence). Trimming stripped 5 bases from V and 6 bases from J, with 10 bases between. The CDR3 sequence is CASSPQGAGELFF. In nucleotides, the CDR3 is TGTGCCAGCAGCCCCCAAGGCGCCGGGGAGCTGTTTTTT.

This clonotype was recorded a few times. CDR3 nucleotide sequence: TGCAGTGCCGAAACTCGGGACTTGGGAGGCTACACCTTC. It encodes CSAETRDLGGYTF. This chain connects TRBV20-1 to TRBJ1-2, with D perhaps matching TRBD1 (5 bases). Germline assignment: CDR1 DFQATT and CDR2 SNEGSKA (reference sequence). Trimming took off 6 bases at V and 8 bases at J, with 19 bases between the two ends. The length of the CDR3 is 13 residues.

The V gene is TRBV7-8, the J gene TRBJ1-5; D call uncertain. Looked up from germline, CDR1 is SGHVS and CDR2 is FQNEAQ. The V end was cut by 11 bases, the J end by 5 bases, with 16 bases between. CDR3 length: 13 amino acids. CDR3 sequence reads: CAWSGSLDQPQHF. CDR3 DNA: TGTGCCTGGAGTGGCAGTCTGGATCAGCCCCAGCATTTT.

This clonotype occurred many times. The chain joins TRBV29-1 to TRBJ1-1; TRBD1 matches at 7 bases. V shed 6 bases and J 7 bases; nucleotides not matched to a gene: 11. There are 13 residues in the CDR3. The germline gives CDR1 SQVTM, CDR2 ANQGSEA. In nucleotides, the CDR3 is TGCAGCGTGGGCCAGACAGGGATTAATGAAGCTTTCTTT. This translates into CSVGQTGINEAFF. Drawing the rest from reference TRBV29-1 and TRBJ1-1, the complete variable domain is SAVISQKPSRDICQRGTSLTIQCQVDSQVTMMFWYRQQPGQSLTLIATANQGSEATYESGFVIDKFPISRPNLTFSTLTVSNMSPEDSSIYLCSVGQTGINEAFFGQGTRLTVV.

The V call is TRBV12-3 or TRBV12-4, the J call TRBJ2-7, with D perhaps given as TRBD1 or TRBD2 (5 bases each). V lost 5 bases to trimming and J lost 3 bases, with 8 bases between them. CDR3 length equals 12 residues. Written as DNA, the CDR3 is TGTGCCAGCAGTAGGGACGGCTACGAGCAGTACTTC. Encoded protein: CASSRDGYEQYF.

The sample holds a few counts of this clonotype. This chain links TRBV7-9 with TRBJ2-3; 10 bases are shared with TRBD2. The CDR3 sequence is 17 residues long. J gave up 4 bases and V 0 bases, and 7 bases lay outside the gene matches. In germline, CDR1 is SEHNR, CDR2 FQNEAQ (reference sequence). The CDR3 loop reads CASSLAQPSGSSDTQYF. The CDR3 DNA follows: TGTGCCAGCAGCTTAGCGCAGCCTAGCGGGAGCTCAGATACGCAGTATTTT.

The chain combines TRBV10-3 with TRBJ2-1, with 9 bases fitting TRBD1. This CDR3 contains 16 residues. Germline V lookup: CDR1 ENHRY, CDR2 SYGVKD. V lost 5 bases and J lost 6; bases outside the gene matches: 11. Written as DNA, the CDR3 is TGTGCCATCAGTCACGATCGACAGGGGGGAAGCAATGAGCAGTTCTTC. Amino acid sequence: CAISHDRQGGSNEQFF.

V is TRBV5-6 and J is TRBJ2-5, with D uncertain. The germline V gene has CDR1 SGHDT and CDR2 YYEEEE. This CDR3 region has 14 residues. The V gene lost 0 bases and the J gene lost 2 bases, with 8 bases spanning the gap. Here the CDR3 reads CASSLDARQETQYF. In DNA form, the CDR3 reads TGTGCCAGCAGCTTGGATGCAAGGCAAGAGACCCAGTACTTC.

The sample holds many counts of this clonotype. CDR3 coding DNA: TGTGCTAGTGAGGATTCTCGGTCTATCTACGAGCAGTACTTC. It specifies CASEDSRSIYEQYF. The rearrangement joins TRBV12-5 to TRBJ2-7; no firm D call. The CDR3 runs 14 residues. Germline V gene data show CDR1 as LGHNT and CDR2 as FRNRAP. Trimming shortened V by 7 bases and J by 3 bases, and 16 bases separated the two germline ends. Full variable domain (remainder filled in from reference TRBV12-5 and TRBJ2-7): DARVTQTPRHKVTEMGQEVTMRCQPILGHNTVFWYRQTMMQGLELLAYFRNRAPLDDSGMPKDRFSAEMPDATLATLKIQPSEPRDSAVYFCASEDSRSIYEQYFGPGTRLTVT.

This clonotype is a singleton in its sample. The J gene is TRBJ2-7, the V gene TRBV7-2; no firm D call. Germline CDR1 reads SGHTA; CDR2 reads FQGNSA. This CDR3 is 15 amino acids long. Between the trimmed V and J ends, which lost 3 bases and 2 bases, there was a span of 14 bases. The CDR3 nucleotides read TGTGCCAGCAGCTTGGCCCCGGCGGACGCCTACGAGCAGTACTTC. This translates into CASSLAPADAYEQYF. Together with reference TRBV7-2 and TRBJ2-7, the CDR3 gives the full variable domain: GAGVSQSPSNKVTEKGKDVELRCDPISGHTALYWYRQSLGQGLEFLIYFQGNSAPDKSGLPSDRFSAERTGGSVSTLTIQRTQQEDSAVYLCASSLAPADAYEQYFGPGTRLTVT.

V usage is TRBV7-9 and J usage is TRBJ1-6; 9 bases line up with TRBD1. V was pared by 5 bases and J by 9 bases, with 8 bases of the junction left unmatched. Germline CDR1 and CDR2: SEHNR and FQNEAQ (reference sequence). This CDR3 has 15 amino acids. This chain's CDR3 is CASSQGQGRGSPLHF. DNA of the CDR3: TGTGCCAGCAGCCAGGGACAGGGAAGGGGTTCACCCCTCCACTTT. Together with reference TRBV7-9 and TRBJ1-6, the CDR3 gives the full variable domain: DTGVSQNPRHKITKRGQNVTFRCDPISEHNRLYWYRQTLGQGPEFLTYFQNEAQLEKSRLLSDRFSAERPKGSFSTLEIQRTEQGDSAMYLCASSQGQGRGSPLHFGNGTRLTVT.

This clonotype showed up many times. This chain joins TRBV20-1 and TRBJ2-7; TRBD2 aligns across 7 bases. Germline V CDR1 and CDR2: DFQATT, SNEGSKA (reference sequence). There are 13 residues in the CDR3. With 1 base clipped from V and 3 bases from J, the junction kept 3 bases outside the gene matches. In DNA form, the CDR3 reads TGCAGTGCTAGAGCGGGGGGACTCTACGAGCAGTACTTC. As protein: CSARAGGLYEQYF.

The chain is built from TRBV10-3 and TRBJ1-6; tentatively, D is TRBD1 (5 bases). V dropped 2 bases and J dropped 9 bases, with 8 bases sitting between them. CDR1 ENHRY and CDR2 SYGVKD come from the germline V gene. The CDR3 loop spans 13 amino acids. For the CDR3, the DNA is TGTGCCATCAGTGAGGACAGCCCTTCACCCCTCCACTTT. This codes for CAISEDSPSPLHF.

The chain carries TRBV14 and TRBJ1-2; the match to TRBD1 covers 7 bases. From germline, CDR1 is SGHDN and CDR2 FVKESK. The CDR3 has 13 amino acids. V shed 4 bases and J 2 bases; nucleotides not matched to a gene: 1. The chain's CDR3 is CASSRTGNYGYTF. The CDR3 bases are TGTGCCAGCAGCCGGACAGGAAACTATGGCTACACCTTC.

This clonotype was observed at least ten times. This chain joins TRBV6-1 and TRBJ1-2, with D tentatively TRBD1 (6 bases). V lost 1 base to trimming and J lost 4 bases, with 16 bases between them. The CDR3 has 16 amino acids. The V gene's germline CDR1 is MNHNS and CDR2 SASEGT. CDR3 residues: CASSEVGTPNSYGYTF. CDR3 coding DNA: TGTGCCAGCAGTGAAGTTGGGACACCGAACTCCTATGGCTACACCTTC.

The rearrangement uses TRBV5-4 and TRBJ2-7; 7 positions match TRBD1. Germline V gives CDR1 SGHNT, CDR2 YYREEE (reference sequence). V was pared by 0 bases and J by 0 bases, with 3 bases of the junction left unmatched. This CDR3 contains 15 residues. The CDR3 is CASSLGGQSSYEQYF. CDR3 in DNA: TGTGCCAGCAGCTTGGGGGGACAGTCCTCCTACGAGCAGTACTTC.

J is TRBJ2-5 and V is TRBV7-3; 8 nucleotides line up with TRBD2. The trim removed 3 bases at V and 4 bases at J, leaving 13 bases unmatched. The CDR3 runs to 17 residues. From germline, CDR1 is SGHTA and CDR2 FQGTGA. CDR3 region: CASSLGTLGGARETQYF. Here the CDR3 DNA reads TGTGCCAGCAGCTTGGGGACGCTCGGGGGGGCACGAGAGACCCAGTACTTC.

Concerning this clonotype itself: A read error may account for a junction end that differs from germline. The chain is built from TRBV7-9 and TRBJ2-1; D gene uncertain. The CDR3 is made up of 15 amino acids. CDR1 is SEHNR and CDR2 is FQNEAQ in the germline V gene (reference sequence). CDR3 region: CAGSPHKSSYNEQFF. Here the CDR3 DNA reads TGTGCCGGCAGCCCTCACAAGAGCTCCTACAATGAGCAGTTCTTC.

This clonotype showed up many times. V usage is TRBV19 and J usage is TRBJ1-2; D uncertain. Trimming removed 7 bases at V and 0 bases at J, with 12 bases between. The CDR3 loop spans 14 amino acids. Germline values: CDR1 LNHDA, CDR2 SQIVND (reference sequence). The CDR3 protein is CASTPGNSNYGYTF. CDR3 DNA sequence: TGTGCCAGTACCCCCGGCAATTCTAACTATGGCTACACCTTC. The full variable domain, with the rest looked up from reference TRBV19 and TRBJ1-2, is DGGITQSPKYLFRKEGQNVTLSCEQNLNHDAMYWYRQDPGQGLRLIYYSQIVNDFQKGDIAEGYSVSREKKESFPLTVTSAQKNPTAFYLCASTPGNSNYGYTFGSGTRLTVV.

The chain joins TRBV5-1 to TRBJ1-1, with D unclear. V gave up 6 bases and J gave up 1 base, with 10 bases separating them. Germline CDR1 and CDR2: SGHRS and YFSETQ. The CDR3 has 13 residues. The CDR3 sequence is CASMEGSNTEAFF. The CDR3 bases are TGCGCCAGCATGGAGGGCTCGAACACTGAAGCTTTCTTT.

A note on this clonotype: This may stem from a read error, because a much larger clone lies one nucleotide away. This chain uses TRBV6-6 with TRBJ2-3; TRBD1 might be the D (5 bases). The CDR3 consists of 13 residues. CDR1 and CDR2 from the germline V gene are MNHNY and SVGAGI (reference sequence). The CDR3 loop is CASSYFYTGTQYF. The CDR3 nucleotides read TGTGCCAGCAGTTACTTTTACACAGGTACGCAGTATTTT.

This rearrangement joins TRBV24-1 to TRBJ2-7; maybe TRBD2 (7 bases). Germline CDR1 KGHDR, CDR2 SFDVKD. The ends were cut back, 4 bases at V and 2 bases at J, with 14 bases in the middle. The CDR3 is 15 amino acids. The CDR3 spells CATSDPQGTTYEQYF. CDR3 coding DNA: TGTGCCACCAGTGACCCCCAGGGGACTACCTACGAGCAGTACTTC.

The chain couples TRBV19 to TRBJ1-2; no reliable D call. Germline assignment: CDR1 LNHDA and CDR2 SQIVND (reference sequence). There are 13 residues in the CDR3. V was shortened by 5 bases and J by 0 bases, with 7 bases between the two germline ends. The CDR3 DNA follows: TGTGCCAGTAGTCTGGGGTCTAACTATGGCTACACCTTC. This codes for CASSLGSNYGYTF. The entire variable domain, with the rest obtained from reference TRBV19 and TRBJ1-2, is as follows: DGGITQSPKYLFRKEGQNVTLSCEQNLNHDAMYWYRQDPGQGLRLIYYSQIVNDFQKGDIAEGYSVSREKKESFPLTVTSAQKNPTAFYLCASSLGSNYGYTFGSGTRLTVV.

The rearrangement joins TRBV12-3 or TRBV12-4 to TRBJ2-1; 7 positions match TRBD2. The CDR3 is 15 amino acids. Trimming cost V 2 bases and J 2 bases; bases outside gene matches: 3. The CDR3 is CASSLTGRTYNEQFF. DNA for the CDR3: TGTGCCAGCAGTTTAACCGGGAGGACCTACAATGAGCAGTTCTTC.

The J gene is TRBJ1-5, the V gene TRBV2; D not resolved. The V gene's germline CDR1 is SNHLY and CDR2 FYNNEI. This CDR3 comprises 13 residues. Deletions cut 7 bases from V and 0 bases from J, with 7 bases between. The CDR3 region is CASNGYSNQPQHF. In DNA form, the CDR3 reads TGTGCCAGCAACGGCTATAGCAATCAGCCCCAGCATTTT.

The chain employs TRBV7-8 and TRBJ1-6; possible D gene TRBD1, 5 bases. CDR1 is SGHVS, CDR2 FQNEAQ, per germline. The V end lost 3 bases, the J end lost 7 bases, and 19 bases lay between the germline ends. This CDR3 has 17 amino acids. In DNA, the CDR3 is TGTGCCAGCAGCTTGTCGCCGAACAGGAACATCAATTCACCCCTCCACTTT. The encoded protein is CASSLSPNRNINSPLHF.

This clonotype came up once. Given the absence of the conserved phenylalanine or tryptophan at the CDR3 end, a read error is likely. V gene TRBV9 combines with J gene TRBJ2-2; tentatively, D is TRBD1 (7 bases). CDR1 is SGDLS, CDR2 YYNGEE, per germline. This CDR3 region has 17 residues. Between the trimmed V and J ends, which lost 7 bases and 3 bases, there was a span of 22 bases. The CDR3 sequence is CASSRLPGQRDTGELFV. The CDR3 DNA reads as TGTGCCAGCTCCAGACTTCCGGGACAGCGGGACACCGGGGAGCTGTTTGTT.

The CDR3 region is CASSEGAARTEAFF. The CDR3 nucleotides read TGTGCCAGCAGTGAAGGGGCAGCCCGGACTGAAGCTTTCTTT. The V call is TRBV2, the J call TRBJ1-1; D gene unclear. The CDR3 extends over 14 amino acids. Trimming pared 1 base from V and 5 bases from J, leaving 11 bases between. The V gene's germline CDR1 is SNHLY and CDR2 FYNNEI. The full variable domain, with the rest looked up from reference TRBV2 and TRBJ1-1, is EPEVTQTPSHQVTQMGQEVILRCVPISNHLYFYWYRQILGQKVEFLVSFYNNEISEKSEIFDDQFSVERPDGSNFTLKIRSTKLEDSAMYFCASSEGAARTEAFFGQGTRLTVV.

The V and J genes are TRBV20-1 and TRBJ1-5; D not resolved. This CDR3 is built from 15 residues. The ends were cut back, 1 base at V and 2 bases at J, with 12 bases in the middle. In germline, CDR1 is DFQATT, CDR2 SNEGSKA (reference sequence). CDR3 DNA: TGCAGTGCTAGAGCAGCCGAGGCGCGCAATCAGCCCCAGCATTTT. It specifies CSARAAEARNQPQHF.

The chain employs TRBV2 and TRBJ1-3, with 8 positions matching TRBD1. The V gene's germline CDR1 is SNHLY and CDR2 FYNNEI. The CDR3 is made up of 15 amino acids. V lost 7 bases, J lost 7 bases, and 12 bases stayed unmatched. The CDR3 region is CASTTRGDRGNTIYF. The CDR3 DNA follows: TGTGCCAGCACGACTCGAGGAGACAGGGGTAACACCATATATTTT. Based on the CDR3 plus reference TRBV2 and TRBJ1-3, the full variable domain is EPEVTQTPSHQVTQMGQEVILRCVPISNHLYFYWYRQILGQKVEFLVSFYNNEISEKSEIFDDQFSVERPDGSNFTLKIRSTKLEDSAMYFCASTTRGDRGNTIYFGEGSWLTVV.

The chain joins TRBV5-1 to TRBJ2-7, with 7 positions matching TRBD1. This CDR3 comprises 14 residues. Germline values: CDR1 SGHRS, CDR2 YFSETQ. V was pared by 5 bases and J by 0 bases, with 5 bases of the junction left unmatched. CDR3 DNA: TGCGCCAGCAGGCGTCGGGACAGCTCCTACGAGCAGTACTTC. Translating it yields CASRRRDSSYEQYF.